The 24 T cell receptor beta chains listed next were all sequenced from one sample in a study of response to subunit inactivated influenza vaccine. One entry per CDR3 protein results from TCRdb running MiXCR on the RT-PCR reads. The data show 500,000 or so distinct CDR3 sequences, approximately 17% seen once. Sequenced material: CD4+ T cells sorted from PBMCs, taken around 25 months after vaccination. These receptors originate from a man between 50 and 69 years old who received an inactivated influenza vaccine.

The chain recombines TRBV5-4 with TRBJ1-2, with 7 bases that match TRBD1. This CDR3 comprises 15 residues. The V gene's germline CDR1 is SGHNT and CDR2 YYREEE (reference sequence). The J segment lost 3 bases and the V segment lost 6 bases, leaving 11 bases of the junction unmatched. The CDR3 sequence: CASTREGGSDYGYTF. CDR3 in DNA: TGTGCCAGCACGCGGGAAGGGGGCAGTGACTATGGCTACACCTTC.

This clonotype has just a few counts. A read error may produce the germline difference seen at one junction end. V gene TRBV4-2 combines with J gene TRBJ1-2, with 7 bases aligning to TRBD1. This CDR3 comprises 15 residues. Germline CDR1 and CDR2: LGHNA and YNFKEQ. The DNA of the CDR3 is TGTGCCAGCGGCCAGGGGGTTCGAGGAAGCTATGGCTACACCTTC. It specifies CASGQGVRGSYGYTF.

The V gene is TRBV5-1, the J gene TRBJ2-4; possibly TRBD1 or TRBD2 for D (5 bases each). The CDR3 is 16 residues long. Trimming took 0 bases from V and 0 from J, leaving 10 bases between them. The germline CDR1 and CDR2 sequences are SGHRS and YFSETQ. CDR3 region: CASSLEGTVAKNIQYF. The CDR3, as DNA: TGCGCCAGCAGCTTGGAAGGGACCGTAGCCAAAAACATTCAGTACTTC.

A few counts support this clonotype. This chain connects TRBV28 to TRBJ1-2, with TRBD1 as a possible D gene (5 bases). Trimming left V 7 bases short and J 7 bases short, with 25 bases between. There are 16 residues in the CDR3. Germline V CDR1 and CDR2: MDHEN, SYDVKM. CDR3 DNA: TGTGCCAGCACCACCTTTCGCAGGGCCCGGGTCTCTGGCTACACCTTC. Encoded protein: CASTTFRRARVSGYTF.

In its sample, this clonotype was seen a few times. This chain links TRBV11-2 with TRBJ2-7, with a tentative D call TRBD1 (5 bases). From germline, CDR1 is SGHAT and CDR2 FQNNGV. Trimming shortened V by 5 bases and J by 2 bases, and 19 bases separated the two germline ends. The CDR3 is made up of 16 amino acids. This CDR3 is CASSPVWSGKTYEQYF. The CDR3 DNA sequence: TGTGCCAGCAGCCCTGTGTGGTCAGGGAAAACCTACGAGCAGTACTTC.

This clonotype was counted only a few times. The genes are TRBV6-1 and TRBJ2-1; possibly TRBD1 for D (6 bases). Germline CDR1 MNHNS, CDR2 SASEGT. This CDR3 contains 15 residues. Trimming pared 5 bases from V and 0 bases from J, leaving 11 bases between. The CDR3 nucleotides read TGTGCCAGCAGTCGACAGGTAAACTCCTACAATGAGCAGTTCTTC. Encoded protein: CASSRQVNSYNEQFF.

This clonotype was seen at least ten times. The chain joins TRBV5-1 to TRBJ2-7, with D maybe TRBD1 (6 bases). This CDR3 contains 15 residues. Germline loops: CDR1 SGHRS, CDR2 YFSETQ. V lost 5 bases and J 2 bases, leaving 17 bases between the germline ends. Here the CDR3 DNA reads TGCGCCAGCAGTCTGACCGGGGACACCACCTACGAGCAGTACTTC. It codes for CASSLTGDTTYEQYF.

This clonotype has just a few counts. This chain links TRBV5-1 with TRBJ1-6; a weak D match, TRBD1 (6 bases). The CDR3 spans 14 residues. Germline CDR1 is SGHRS and CDR2 is YFSETQ. V lost 4 bases to trimming and J lost 6 bases, with 11 bases between them. For the CDR3, the DNA is TGCGCCAGCAGCCGAGACAGGTTTAATTCACCCCTCCACTTT. Its translation is CASSRDRFNSPLHF.

This clonotype turned up a few times. The chain links TRBV12-3 or TRBV12-4 to TRBJ2-6; possibly TRBD2 for D (6 bases). The CDR3 extends over 12 amino acids. The V end lost 6 bases, the J end lost 9 bases, and 9 bases lay between the germline ends. The CDR3 region has the DNA TGTGCCAGCAGAGCAGCGGGCAACGTCCTGACTTTC. Translating it yields CASRAAGNVLTF.

This clonotype was counted between two and nine times. The chain uses TRBV5-1 and TRBJ2-5; 10 bases fit TRBD2. The CDR3 covers 18 residues. V gave up 2 bases and J gave up 1 base; unmatched junction bases: 11. Per the germline V gene, CDR1 is SGHRS and CDR2 is YFSETQ. The CDR3 DNA reads as TGCGCCAGCAGCTTAGATCGGACTAGCGGAACCATCCAAGAGACCCAGTACTTC. It is translated as CASSLDRTSGTIQETQYF. Variable domain in full (rest from reference TRBV5-1 and TRBJ2-5): KAGVTQTPRYLIKTRGQQVTLSCSPISGHRSVSWYQQTPGQGLQFLFEYFSETQRNKGNFPGRFSGRQFSNSRSEMNVSTLELGDSALYLCASSLDRTSGTIQETQYFGPGTRLLVL.

The V and J genes are TRBV5-4 and TRBJ2-7, with a possible D match to TRBD2 (6 bases). The CDR3 totals 13 residues. Germline CDR1 SGHNT, CDR2 YYREEE (reference sequence). Trimming stripped 4 bases from V and 5 bases from J, with 13 bases between. The DNA for the CDR3 is TGTGCCAGCAGCGGCGGGGTGCCTAACGAGCAGTACTTC. As protein: CASSGGVPNEQYF.

V is TRBV24-1 and J is TRBJ2-2; D not certain. CDR3 length: 14 residues. The germline V gene encodes CDR1 KGHDR and CDR2 SFDVKD. Trimming removed 5 bases at V and 1 base at J, with 7 bases between. The CDR3 coding sequence is TGTGCCACCAGTGGCAAGGGGAACACCGGGGAGCTGTTTTTT. It codes for CATSGKGNTGELFF.

The chain uses TRBV5-1 and TRBJ2-3, with a possible D match to TRBD2 (5 bases). The V end lost 4 bases, the J end lost 0 bases, and 12 bases lay between the germline ends. CDR1 SGHRS and CDR2 YFSETQ come from the germline V gene. There are 15 residues in the CDR3. Here the CDR3 DNA reads TGCGCCAGCAGCCAAGGAGGCGTAAGCACAGATACGCAGTATTTT. Translated, it gives CASSQGGVSTDTQYF.

The chain combines TRBV6-6 with TRBJ2-2; possible D gene TRBD2, 6 bases. CDR1 and CDR2 (germline): MNHNY, SVGAGI (reference sequence). The CDR3 is 13 residues long. Trimming removed 7 bases at V and 3 bases at J, with 9 bases between. CDR3 residues: CASTGRDTGELFF. The CDR3 region has the DNA TGTGCCAGCACCGGGAGAGACACCGGGGAGCTGTTTTTT.

This clonotype was counted between two and nine times. This chain joins TRBV4-3 and TRBJ2-5; 8 nucleotides line up with TRBD1. CDR1 is LGHNA and CDR2 is YSLEER in the germline V gene. Trimming at V came to 0 bases and at J to 5 bases, leaving 5 bases not matched to a gene. CDR3 length: 15 amino acids. The CDR3 here is CASSQDRTGPETQYF. The CDR3, as DNA: TGCGCCAGCAGCCAAGATCGGACAGGGCCGGAGACCCAGTACTTC.

V and J are TRBV6-1 and TRBJ1-2; D might be TRBD1 (5 bases). V gave up 7 bases and J gave up 4 bases, with 16 bases separating them. CDR1 is MNHNS, CDR2 SASEGT, per germline. There are 14 residues in the CDR3. The CDR3 sequence is CASIPTGQSYGYTF. The CDR3 region has the DNA TGTGCCAGCATCCCAACGGGGCAGAGCTATGGCTACACCTTC.

The rearrangement joins TRBV24-1 to TRBJ2-7; TRBD1 might be the D (6 bases). The V end lost 8 bases, the J end lost 5 bases, and 15 bases lay between the germline ends. The CDR3 is 13 residues long. Germline CDR1 is KGHDR and CDR2 is SFDVKD. The CDR3 region has the DNA TGTGCCACCAAGGCGGAACAGGGCCACGAGCAGTACTTC. Translated, it gives CATKAEQGHEQYF.

The chain has TRBV19 and TRBJ2-5; no firm D call. Germline values: CDR1 LNHDA, CDR2 SQIVND (reference sequence). CDR3 length: 15 amino acids. V was cut by 5 bases and J by 0 bases, with 13 bases left in between. The DNA for the CDR3 is TGTGCCAGTAGTCCTAGAGGTCGGGACCAAGAGACCCAGTACTTC. Translated, it gives CASSPRGRDQETQYF.

This clonotype was seen more than once but under ten times. The rearrangement joins TRBV7-9 to TRBJ1-1; 7 positions match TRBD1. The germline gives CDR1 SEHNR, CDR2 FQNEAQ (reference sequence). This CDR3 is 17 amino acids long. Trimming took 5 bases from V and 0 from J; bases not matched to a gene: 12. CDR3 in amino acids: CASSPRRGQLMNTEAFF. CDR3 nucleotides: TGTGCCAGCAGCCCTAGGCGGGGACAGTTAATGAACACTGAAGCTTTCTTT.

The chain combines TRBV6-5 with TRBJ1-2; 12 bases map to TRBD1. The CDR3 loop spans 17 amino acids. Trimming removed 0 bases from V and 7 bases from J; junction bases left unmatched: 9. Germline V gene lookup returns CDR1 MNHEY and CDR2 SVGAGI. CDR3 loop: CASSYSTGTGGASGYTF. DNA for the CDR3: TGTGCCAGCAGTTACTCGACGGGGACAGGGGGCGCAAGTGGCTACACCTTC.

The chain employs TRBV20-1 and TRBJ1-5; D remains ambiguous. CDR3 length equals 13 residues. V lost 6 bases and J lost 3, with 12 bases in between. Germline V gives CDR1 DFQATT, CDR2 SNEGSKA (reference sequence). CDR3 bases: TGCAGTGCCCCGTCAGATATCAATCAGCCCCAGCATTTT. Its translation is CSAPSDINQPQHF.

Only a few counts were recorded for this clonotype. CDR3 sequence reads: CASSAGRLATYEQYF. CDR3 nucleotide sequence: TGTGCCAGCAGCGCCGGGAGGCTGGCAACCTACGAGCAGTACTTC. The gene calls are TRBV12-3 or TRBV12-4 and TRBJ2-7; TRBD2 agrees at 7 bases. V lost 6 bases and J lost 2; bases outside the gene matches: 10. This CDR3 contains 15 residues.

The genes are TRBV20-1 and TRBJ2-2; D not resolved. This CDR3 contains 15 residues. The germline CDR1 and CDR2 sequences are DFQATT and SNEGSKA (reference sequence). Trimming pared 3 bases from V and 3 bases from J, leaving 14 bases between. CDR3 amino acids: CSASKRAPYTGELFF. The CDR3 DNA reads as TGCAGTGCTAGCAAAAGGGCACCCTACACCGGGGAGCTGTTTTTT.

This chain connects TRBV29-1 to TRBJ1-1, with D tentatively TRBD1 (5 bases). V shed 4 bases and J shed 0 bases, with 9 bases lying between them. The CDR3 is made up of 13 amino acids. Germline assignment: CDR1 SQVTM and CDR2 ANQGSEA. The CDR3 nucleotides are TGCAGCGTTGGACAGAGAATGAACACTGAAGCTTTCTTT. Translated, it gives CSVGQRMNTEAFF.